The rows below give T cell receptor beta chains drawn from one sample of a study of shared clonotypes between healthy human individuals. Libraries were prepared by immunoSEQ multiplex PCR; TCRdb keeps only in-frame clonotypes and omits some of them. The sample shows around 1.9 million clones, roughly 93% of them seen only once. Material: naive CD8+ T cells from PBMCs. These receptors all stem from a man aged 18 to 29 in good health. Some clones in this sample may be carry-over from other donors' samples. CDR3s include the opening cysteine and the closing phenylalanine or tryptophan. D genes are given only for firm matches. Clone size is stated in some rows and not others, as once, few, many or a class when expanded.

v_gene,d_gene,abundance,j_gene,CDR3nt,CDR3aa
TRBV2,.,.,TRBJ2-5,TGTGCCAGCAGTGATCCAGGTTTCCAAGAGACCCAGTACTTC,CASSDPGFQETQYF
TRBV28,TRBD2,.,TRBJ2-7,TGTGCCAGCAGTCCCGTCGGGGGGGGTTTCCACGAGCAGTACTTC,CASSPVGGGFHEQYF
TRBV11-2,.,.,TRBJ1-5,TGTGCCAGCAGCTTGGGGGGAGGTCAGCCCCAGCATTTT,CASSLGGGQPQHF
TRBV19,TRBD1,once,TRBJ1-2,TGTGCCAGTAGTCCCAGGGACAGGTTGGACTATGGCTACACCTTC,CASSPRDRLDYGYTF
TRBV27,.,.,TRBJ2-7,TGTGCCAGCACCCAGAGAGCCAGCTCCTACGAGCAGTACTTC,CASTQRASSYEQYF
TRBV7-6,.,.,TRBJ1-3,TGTGCCAGCAGCTTAGCCCCCGGGCCCCTAGGCTCTGGAAACACCATATATTTT,CASSLAPGPLGSGNTIYF
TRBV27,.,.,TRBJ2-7,TGTGCCAGTGGCGAGGGGAGACTCCTCTCCTACGAGCAGTACTTC,CASGEGRLLSYEQYF
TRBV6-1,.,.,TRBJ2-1,TGTGCCAGCAGTGAAATAGGGGAGGATAGCTCCTACAATGAGCAGTTCTTC,CASSEIGEDSSYNEQFF
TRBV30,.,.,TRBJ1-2,TGTGCCTGGAGTGTAGGGGGGCATTATCCTAACTATGGCTACACCTTC,CAWSVGGHYPNYGYTF
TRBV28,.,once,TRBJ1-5,TGTGCCAGCAGTTTGCGGCAGCTAAATCAGCCCCAGCATTTT,CASSLRQLNQPQHF
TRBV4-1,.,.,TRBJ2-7,TGCGCCAGCAGCCAGGGCCGTCTAGGGGATTACGAGCAGTACTTC,CASSQGRLGDYEQYF
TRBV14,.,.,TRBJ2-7,TGTGCCAGCAGCTTCCGGACAGACGGCTTGGGGCAGTACTTC,CASSFRTDGLGQYF
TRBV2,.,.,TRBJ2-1,TGTGCCAGCAGTGATTGGACTACCGGGGTTGAGCAGTTCTTC,CASSDWTTGVEQFF
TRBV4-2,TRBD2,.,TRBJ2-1,TGTGCCAGCACTGATAGCGGGAGAGGCAATGAGCAGTTCTTC,CASTDSGRGNEQFF
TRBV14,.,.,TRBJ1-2,TGTGCCAGCAGCCAGTTCTTGTGGGGGGCCGGTTCAGCTAACTATGGCTACACCTTC,CASSQFLWGAGSANYGYTF
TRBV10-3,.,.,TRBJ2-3,TGTGCCACCGGACACGACCTCACAGATACGCAGTATTTT,CATGHDLTDTQYF
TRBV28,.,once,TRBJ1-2,TGTGCCAGCAGTTTCTTTGGCGGGGGCTACACCTTC,CASSFFGGGYTF
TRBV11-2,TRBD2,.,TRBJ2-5,TGTGCCAGCAGCCCTAGGGCTAGCGGGACCCAAGAGACCCAGTACTTC,CASSPRASGTQETQYF
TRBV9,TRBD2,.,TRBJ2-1,TGTGCCAGCAGCGTATCCCGGGTGGTAGGGACTAGCGGGGGTGAGGACTACAATGAGCAGTTCTTC,CASSVSRVVGTSGGEDYNEQFF
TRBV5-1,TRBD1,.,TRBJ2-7,TGCGCCAGCAGCCAGACAGGGGAGTACGAGCAGTACTTC,CASSQTGEYEQYF
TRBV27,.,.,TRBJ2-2,TGTGCCAGCAGTTTCTCAGGGTTGGGAACCGGGGAGCTGTTTTTT,CASSFSGLGTGELFF
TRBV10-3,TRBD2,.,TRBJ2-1,TGTGCCATCAGTGACGAGGTGGTAGCGGGATGGGATCAGTTCTTC,CAISDEVVAGWDQFF
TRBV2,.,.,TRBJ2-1,TGTGCCAGCAAACTTTCCTACAATGAGCAGTTCTTC,CASKLSYNEQFF
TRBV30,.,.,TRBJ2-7,TGTGCCTGGAGTTTTACGGGGCCCTGGGAGCAGTACTTC,CAWSFTGPWEQYF